The 21 T cell receptor beta chains reported below all come from one sample, sequenced in a study of neurological immune-mediated disorders. Time point in this sample: longitudinal time-point 1 (baseline). TCRdb re-called the 5' RACE reads through MiXCR, storing one row per CDR3 protein. The table includes some 60,000 distinct CDR3 sequences, about 11% detected once. Source material: PBMCs. The receptors stem from a male donor with HTLV-1-associated myelopathy (HAM/TSP).

This clonotype has a count of ten or more. The rearrangement joins TRBV7-2 to TRBJ2-2; D is unresolved. Germline V gene lookup returns CDR1 SGHTA and CDR2 FQGNSA. The CDR3 spans 13 residues. Trimming removed 0 bases at V and 3 bases at J, with 2 bases between. The CDR3 DNA is TGTGCCAGCAGCTTAGCGGACACCGGGGAGCTGTTTTTT. The encoded protein is CASSLADTGELFF.

At least ten counts were recorded for this clonotype. This chain joins TRBV7-3 and TRBJ2-1; no clear D gene. The CDR3 extends over 14 amino acids. Trimming shortened V by 5 bases and J by 7 bases, and 15 bases separated the two germline ends. Per the germline V gene, CDR1 is SGHTA and CDR2 is FQGTGA. The CDR3 loop is CASSPRVGSNEQFF. CDR3 bases: TGTGCCAGCAGCCCCCGAGTAGGCTCTAATGAGCAGTTCTTC.

The DNA for the CDR3 is TGTGCCAGCAGCCAATTGGGGCAGCCTCAAGAGACCCAGTACTTC. This translates into CASSQLGQPQETQYF. The V call is TRBV16, the J call TRBJ2-5; D might be TRBD1 (5 bases). CDR3 length: 15 amino acids. Deletions cut 1 base from V and 2 bases from J, with 11 bases between. Germline V CDR1 and CDR2: KGHSY, FQNENV.

By sample share, this clonotype is medium-sized. This sequence joins TRBV5-1 and TRBJ1-6; D ambiguous. Germline lookup yields CDR1 SGHRS and CDR2 YFSETQ. V lost 5 bases and J lost 6, with 9 bases in between. This CDR3 has 13 amino acids. The DNA of the CDR3 is TGCGCCAGCAGAAAGGATGGTAATTCACCCCTCCACTTT. Protein sequence: CASRKDGNSPLHF.

This clonotype was counted at least ten times. The J gene is TRBJ1-5, the V gene TRBV6-6; no reliable D call. CDR1 MNHNY and CDR2 SVGAGI come from the germline V gene (reference sequence). The CDR3 extends over 15 amino acids. V shed 0 bases and J shed 3 bases, with 9 bases lying between them. The CDR3: CASSYSPYDNQPQHF. The CDR3 coding sequence is TGTGCCAGCAGTTACTCACCCTACGACAATCAGCCCCAGCATTTT.

This clonotype has at least ten counts. J is TRBJ2-3 and V is TRBV5-4, with D unclear. CDR3 length: 13 amino acids. Trimming cost V 3 bases and J 0 bases, with 5 bases left between them. In germline, CDR1 is SGHNT, CDR2 YYREEE (reference sequence). The CDR3 reads CASSSASTDTQYF. The CDR3 region has the DNA TGTGCCAGCAGCTCGGCTAGCACAGATACGCAGTATTTT.

This clonotype was seen many times. V and J are TRBV6-5 and TRBJ1-5; D is undetermined. V dropped 6 bases and J dropped 0 bases, with 12 bases sitting between them. The CDR3 runs to 15 residues. The germline CDR1 and CDR2 sequences are MNHEY and SVGAGI. The CDR3 DNA is TGTGCCAGCAGCCGAATGGGATTTAGCAATCAGCCCCAGCATTTT. Amino acids: CASSRMGFSNQPQHF.

This clonotype was detected a few times. The chain uses TRBV14 and TRBJ2-5; 12 bases map to TRBD2. The CDR3 is made up of 15 amino acids. In germline, CDR1 is SGHDN, CDR2 FVKESK. The J segment lost 5 bases and the V segment lost 4 bases, leaving 5 bases of the junction unmatched. CDR3 DNA: TGTGCCAGCAGCCCCGGACTAGCGGGGAGGGAGACCCAGTACTTC. Residues: CASSPGLAGRETQYF.

There are many counts of this clonotype. The chain couples TRBV5-1 to TRBJ1-1, with a tentative D call TRBD1 (5 bases). V shed 7 bases and J shed 1 base, with 14 bases lying between them. This CDR3 has 14 residues. The V gene's germline CDR1 is SGHRS and CDR2 YFSETQ. CDR3 sequence reads: CASWRGRGNTEAFF. DNA for the CDR3: TGCGCCAGCTGGCGGGGCCGGGGGAACACTGAAGCTTTCTTT.

This clonotype was observed a few times. The chain links TRBV20-1 to TRBJ2-5; 15 positions match TRBD2. CDR3 length equals 17 residues. The germline V gene has CDR1 DFQATT and CDR2 SNEGSKA (reference sequence). The junction had 6 bases not matched to a gene; V was cut back by 3 bases and J by 1 base. CDR3 loop: CSASGTSGGPLQETQYF. DNA for the CDR3: TGCAGTGCTAGTGGGACTAGCGGGGGGCCCCTCCAAGAGACCCAGTACTTC.

This clonotype was seen ten or more times. This chain uses TRBV7-3 with TRBJ2-1; D not certain. The CDR3 loop spans 12 amino acids. Germline assignment: CDR1 SGHTA and CDR2 FQGTGA. V lost 5 bases, J lost 5 bases, and 7 bases lay in between. CDR3 coding DNA: TGTGCCAGCAGCGCCCCCCACAATGAGCAGTTCTTC. Its protein is CASSAPHNEQFF.

The CDR3 sequence: CSARRWGRLTDTQYF. DNA of the CDR3: TGCAGTGCTAGGCGGTGGGGTCGCCTCACAGATACGCAGTATTTT. The chain is built from TRBV20-1 and TRBJ2-3; D remains unclear. Trimming shortened V by 3 bases and J by 2 bases, and 15 bases separated the two germline ends. Germline V gene sequence: CDR1 DFQATT, CDR2 SNEGSKA (reference sequence). The CDR3 has 15 residues.

This clonotype has ten or more counts. The chain combines TRBV6-5 with TRBJ1-1; TRBD1 matches 9 bases. J gave up 3 bases and V 6 bases, and 8 bases lay outside the gene matches. Per germline, CDR1 MNHEY and CDR2 SVGAGI. This CDR3 is 15 amino acids long. The CDR3 DNA reads TGTGCCAGCAGGCCTCGCGGGACAGGGTACACTGAAGCTTTCTTT. Protein sequence: CASRPRGTGYTEAFF.

This clonotype has ten or more counts. The rearrangement links TRBV6-2 or TRBV6-3 to TRBJ2-6; TRBD1 matches at 7 bases. The V gene end was trimmed by 0 bases and the J gene end by 0 bases; junction bases not matched to a gene: 8. The germline V gene has CDR1 MNHEY and CDR2 SVGEGT. The length of the CDR3 is 19 residues. CDR3 DNA sequence: TGTGCCAGCAGTTACTCGGTTACAGGGGACCTCTCTGGGGCCAACGTCCTGACTTTC. Its protein product is CASSYSVTGDLSGANVLTF.

This clonotype was observed at least ten times. This rearrangement joins TRBV12-3 or TRBV12-4 to TRBJ2-5; D remains ambiguous. The CDR3 extends over 13 amino acids. V lost 7 bases and J lost 9, with 18 bases in between. The CDR3, as DNA: TGTGCCAGCACCCTTCTAGTGGGTAGTTCCCAGTACTTC. It is translated as CASTLLVGSSQYF.

The sample holds many counts of this clonotype. The V call is TRBV5-5, the J call TRBJ1-2, with D tentatively TRBD1 (5 bases). The CDR3 has 14 residues. Germline V CDR1 and CDR2: SGHKS, YYEKEE (reference sequence). The ends were cut back, 4 bases at V and 7 bases at J, with 17 bases in the middle. CDR3 region: CASSPHSDSLGYTF. In DNA form, the CDR3 reads TGTGCCAGCAGCCCCCACAGCGACAGTCTTGGCTACACCTTC.

This clonotype was counted at least ten times. At one end the junction does not follow the germline gene, possibly because of a read error. The rearrangement uses TRBV28 and TRBJ2-7; 8 bases fit TRBD1. The CDR3 is 11 residues long. Germline CDR1 reads MDHEN; CDR2 reads SYDVKM. The chain's CDR3 is CASSTRDRRHF. CDR3 DNA sequence: TGTGCCAGCAGTACCCGGGACAGGAGACACTTC. The complete variable domain, with remaining parts taken from reference TRBV28 and TRBJ2-7, reads DVKVTQSSRYLVKRTGEKVFLECVQDMDHENMFWYRQDPGLGLRLIYFSYDVKMKEKGDIPEGYSVSREKKERFSLILESASTNQTSMYLCASSTRDRRHFGPGTRLTVT.

The chain is built from TRBV10-3 and TRBJ2-1; TRBD1 matches at 9 bases. With 1 base clipped from V and 9 bases from J, the junction kept 4 bases outside the gene matches. Per the germline V gene, CDR1 is ENHRY and CDR2 is SYGVKD. The CDR3 is 14 residues long. The CDR3: CAISEWDRDSEQFF. The CDR3 DNA reads as TGTGCCATCAGTGAGTGGGACAGGGACAGTGAGCAGTTCTTC.

J is TRBJ1-1 and V is TRBV5-4; tentative D call: TRBD1 (5 bases). The CDR3 extends over 13 amino acids. Trimming shortened V by 4 bases and J by 4 bases, and 11 bases separated the two germline ends. Germline assignment: CDR1 SGHNT and CDR2 YYREEE (reference sequence). The CDR3 region has the DNA TGTGCCAGCAGCCCCCGGGACCTCACTGAAGCTTTCTTT. Its protein product is CASSPRDLTEAFF.

This clonotype occurred many times. CDR3: CASSSPPQGVSYNEQFF. The CDR3 region has the DNA TGTGCCAGCAGTTCCCCTCCCCAGGGGGTCTCCTACAATGAGCAGTTCTTC. This chain links TRBV28 with TRBJ2-1; 7 bases are a match to TRBD1. J lost 0 bases, V lost 4 bases, and 9 bases had no gene match. This CDR3 contains 17 residues. Germline loops: CDR1 MDHEN, CDR2 SYDVKM.

This clonotype showed up many times. The chain is built from TRBV4-2 and TRBJ1-5; D gene ambiguous. V lost 0 bases to trimming and J lost 3 bases, with 9 bases between them. The CDR3 totals 15 residues. CDR1 is LGHNA and CDR2 is YNFKEQ in the germline V gene. The CDR3 reads CASSQERAPNQPQHF. Written as DNA, the CDR3 is TGTGCCAGCAGCCAAGAACGGGCCCCCAATCAGCCCCAGCATTTT.